Sequencing of this T cell receptor (beta chain) was carried out in a study of blood T cell repertoires in COVID-19. Background on the study: The United States, Italy and Spain were the sources of the acute and convalescent COVID-19 samples.

Germline V gene lookup returns CDR1 MNHEY and CDR2 SMNVEV (reference sequence). The CDR3 extends over 15 amino acids. V gave up 2 bases and J gave up 0 bases, with 10 bases separating them. Clones were read by immunoSEQ multiplex PCR, and TCRdb kept only the in-frame ones, dropping some. The table records over 200,000 clones, approximately 90% of them present only once. The V and J genes are TRBV27 and TRBJ1-1, with D perhaps matching TRBD1 (5 bases). The specimen sequenced was peripheral blood. The clonotype was recovered from a man aged 30-40 years with COVID-19, enrolled during active disease. CDR3 coding DNA: TGTGCCAGCAGTTTAGGGGCAGGGTTGAACACTGAAGCTTTCTTT. Protein sequence: CASSLGAGLNTEAFF.